The clone carrying this TCR beta chain occurred many times. What it binds is not known. The data derive from a study of spatial heterogeneity in lung cancer. A distinct unique molecular identifier was carried by each TCR cDNA molecule. From the 5' RACE reads, TCRdb called clonotypes with MiXCR, one entry per CDR3 protein. The sample holds over 50,000 distinct CDR3 sequences, roughly 6.4% seen once. Germline V CDR1 and CDR2: SGHTA, FQGNSA. Trimming took off 0 bases at V and 7 bases at J, with 16 bases between the two ends. The CDR3 is 16 residues long. As to time point: sample taken at primary tumor resection. Whole RNA, isolated from tumor, nontumor lung or frozen PBMC, was sequenced without prior sorting. Study results and caveats: Ubiquitous expanded tumor TCRs showed up in blood more at resection than follow-up.

The chain carries TRBV7-2 and TRBJ2-1; perhaps D is TRBD1 or TRBD2 (6 bases each). The source of this sequence is a female donor with early-stage non-small cell lung cancer. Sequencing was performed on PBMCs, taken at surgery. CDR3 sequence (DNA): TGTGCCAGCAGCTTAGCATACGAGGGGGGTTATAATGAGCAGTTCTTC. Translating it yields CASSLAYEGGYNEQFF.